This TCR beta chain was observed in a study of neurological immune-mediated disorders. Broader study findings: The repertoires of 18 of 34 multiple sclerosis patients were placed by phylogenetic grouping in a single related-CDR3 cluster, which may be a signature. HTLV-1-associated myelopathy showed the most TCR clonal expansion; multiple sclerosis the least, below healthy controls. There was no association between the multiple sclerosis repertoire cluster and any clinical or MRI feature.

This clonotype was seen many times. The antigen is undetermined. Synthesis of cDNA used 5'RACE (with 10-nucleotide random UMIs). TCRdb re-derived calls from the 5' RACE reads in MiXCR, one entry per CDR3 protein. The sample has over 45,000 distinct CDR3 sequences; under 3.5% are singletons. This CDR3 region has 18 residues. V lost 2 bases, J lost 3 bases, and 13 bases stayed unmatched. The germline gives CDR1 KGHDR, CDR2 SFDVKD. The origin of this receptor is a woman in her 50s with multiple sclerosis. The sequenced material came from PBMCs. The chain recombines TRBV24-1 with TRBJ1-1; TRBD1 aligns across 8 bases. CDR3 nucleotides: TGTGCCACCAGTGATTCTCGAATGAGGACAGGGATGGACACTGAAGCTTTCTTT. Translation gives CATSDSRMRTGMDTEAFF.